This T cell receptor (beta chain) comes out of a study of OX40 agonist ivuxolimab in advanced cancers. Here immunoSEQ multiplex PCR was the method, and the copy in TCRdb shows in-frame clones only, minus some. The table includes 90,000 to 120,000 clones, 85% to 95% detected once. The CDR3 has 15 amino acids. Looked up from germline, CDR1 is SGHAT and CDR2 is FQNNGV. V lost 5 bases, J lost 5 bases, and 18 bases lay in between. V gene TRBV11-2 combines with J gene TRBJ1-2; a weak D match, TRBD1 (6 bases). The TCR was taken from an adult with an advanced solid tumor such as melanoma, head and neck, liver or kidney cancer. Source: CD4+ or CD8+ T cells sorted from blood, taken in a trial of the OX40 agonist ivuxolimab. The CDR3 DNA reads as TGTGCCAGCAGCCCCCTCCAGGGAGGGGGTTATGGCTACACCTTC. Translated, it gives CASSPLQGGGYGYTF.